The 30 T cell receptor beta chains presented below share a single source sample, sequenced in a study of blood T cell repertoires in COVID-19 (dated by TCRdb to 2018 to 2020). Library preparation was by the immunoSEQ multiplex PCR assay. TCRdb stores this immuneACCESS table with in-frame sequences only. Part of the clones is absent; in the studies checked, under half of the shortfall reflects unresolved V genes, and no reason is known for the rest. The sample table contains over 200,000 clones; only one count was recorded for roughly 78% of them. The leading ten clones occupy roughly 12% of the sample. The sequencing input was peripheral blood. The receptors derive from a woman aged 40 to 50 with acute or convalescent COVID-19.

This clone showed up just once. The V gene is TRBV7-3, the J gene TRBJ2-1; TRBD2 matches 13 bases. The CDR3 runs to 15 residues. Germline V gene lookup returns CDR1 SGHTA and CDR2 FQGTGA. With 6 bases clipped from V and 8 bases from J, the junction kept 7 bases outside the gene matches. DNA for the CDR3: TGTGCCAGCAGTTATACTAGCGGGGGGGCTGATGAGCAGTTCTTC. It encodes CASSYTSGGADEQFF.

The sample holds one count of this clone. This chain joins TRBV6-6 and TRBJ2-7; no definite D call. The CDR3 extends over 11 amino acids. V lost 6 bases and J 2 bases, leaving 5 bases between the germline ends. Per germline, CDR1 MNHNY and CDR2 SVGAGI (reference sequence). CDR3 coding DNA: TGTGCCAGCAGCCAGACCTACGAGCAGTACTTC. As protein: CASSQTYEQYF.

CDR3 protein: CASSFPNNEKLFF. The DNA of the CDR3 is TGCGCCAGCAGCTTCCCTAATAATGAAAAACTGTTTTTT. The chain combines TRBV5-1 with TRBJ1-4; D is undetermined. The germline V and J ends were trimmed by 2 bases and 4 bases, with 6 bases remaining between them. This CDR3 is built from 13 residues. Germline CDR1 and CDR2: SGHRS and YFSETQ.

Here the CDR3 DNA reads TGTGCCAGTGCCGGGAAAGCCAAAAACATTCAGTACTTC. Encoded protein: CASAGKAKNIQYF. The rearrangement links TRBV19 to TRBJ2-4; D possibly corresponds to TRBD2 (5 bases). V was cut by 8 bases and J by 0 bases, with 8 bases left in between. Germline assignment: CDR1 LNHDA and CDR2 SQIVND (reference sequence). CDR3 length: 13 amino acids.

The chain recombines TRBV6-1 with TRBJ1-6, with D tentatively TRBD1 (5 bases). V lost 1 base, J lost 4 bases, and 8 bases lay in between. CDR1 is MNHNS, CDR2 SASEGT, per germline. The CDR3 spans 15 residues. CDR3 sequence: CASSEGGRYNSPLHF. The CDR3, as DNA: TGTGCCAGCAGTGAAGGGGGCAGGTATAATTCACCCCTCCACTTT.

In its sample, this clone was seen once. The chain uses TRBV6-1 and TRBJ2-3; 8 nucleotides match TRBD2. V gave up 2 bases and J gave up 6 bases; unmatched junction bases: 4. The CDR3 consists of 14 residues. The germline V gene has CDR1 MNHNS and CDR2 SASEGT. The CDR3 DNA is TGTGCCAGCAGTGAAATCCTAGCGGGCGATACGCAGTATTTT. It specifies CASSEILAGDTQYF.

The V and J genes are TRBV12-5 and TRBJ1-3; D perhaps matches TRBD1 (6 bases). The germline V gene has CDR1 LGHNT and CDR2 FRNRAP. The CDR3 has 15 amino acids. Trimming shortened V by 3 bases and J by 4 bases, and 13 bases separated the two germline ends. The CDR3 bases are TGTGCTAGTGGTTTCGGTCAGGGGTCCGGAAACACCATATATTTT. The encoded protein is CASGFGQGSGNTIYF.

This clone came up once. This sequence joins TRBV29-1 and TRBJ1-2; TRBD1 aligns across 8 bases. The CDR3 is 12 residues long. The germline gives CDR1 SQVTM, CDR2 ANQGSEA. V lost 6 bases and J lost 4; bases outside the gene matches: 4. CDR3: CSVSGQAYGYTF. CDR3 sequence (DNA): TGCAGCGTCTCGGGACAGGCCTATGGCTACACCTTC.

This chain connects TRBV20-1 to TRBJ2-7; TRBD1 might be the D (5 bases). The CDR3 spans 11 residues. V lost 6 bases, J lost 4 bases, and 10 bases lay in between. Germline assignment: CDR1 DFQATT and CDR2 SNEGSKA (reference sequence). CDR3 sequence reads: CSAAPGYEQYF. Here the CDR3 DNA reads TGCAGTGCCGCCCCAGGGTACGAGCAGTACTTC.

This clone was found once. The rearrangement links TRBV7-2 to TRBJ2-2, with 7 bases identical to TRBD2. CDR3 length: 15 residues. Germline CDR1 is SGHTA and CDR2 is FQGNSA. The trim removed 1 base at V and 6 bases at J, leaving 5 bases unmatched. The chain's CDR3 is CASSLGLGGSGELFF. The DNA for the CDR3 is TGTGCCAGCAGCTTAGGATTGGGGGGGTCCGGGGAGCTGTTTTTT.

The CDR3 region is CASSYRNSGGAYEQYF. In nucleotides, the CDR3 is TGTGCCAGCAGTTACCGCAATTCGGGGGGGGCCTACGAGCAGTACTTC. This sequence joins TRBV6-6 and TRBJ2-7; TRBD2 matches 8 bases. Germline V gene lookup returns CDR1 MNHNY and CDR2 SVGAGI (reference sequence). V shed 2 bases, J shed 2 bases, and the junction held 8 bases outside the gene matches. This CDR3 region has 16 residues.

This sequence joins TRBV27 and TRBJ1-6; D call uncertain. V was cut by 3 bases and J by 5 bases, with 5 bases left in between. Germline CDR1 MNHEY, CDR2 SMNVEV (reference sequence). The CDR3 is made up of 13 amino acids. CDR3 sequence reads: CASSFSDNSPLHF. The CDR3 bases are TGTGCCAGCAGTTTCAGTGATAATTCACCCCTCCACTTT.

The V call is TRBV15, the J call TRBJ1-5; TRBD1 aligns across 9 bases. Germline V lookup: CDR1 LNHNV, CDR2 YYDKDF (reference sequence). Losses at the gene ends were 1 base for V and 3 bases for J; bases not matched to a gene: 7. This CDR3 region has 17 residues. In DNA, the CDR3 is TGTGCCACCAGCAGAGCAGACAGGGGGAGTTTCAATCAGCCCCAGCATTTT. Its translation: CATSRADRGSFNQPQHF.

V gene TRBV27 combines with J gene TRBJ2-7, with D possibly matching TRBD2 (7 bases). With 4 bases removed from V and 5 bases from J, the gap between germline ends came to 24 bases. The CDR3 consists of 17 residues. Germline assignment: CDR1 MNHEY and CDR2 SMNVEV (reference sequence). The CDR3 sequence: CASSSLARGRANHEQYF. The CDR3 DNA is TGTGCCAGCAGTTCCCTCGCTAGGGGGAGGGCTAACCACGAGCAGTACTTC.

V usage is TRBV9 and J usage is TRBJ2-2, with TRBD1 identical over 12 bases. V lost 3 bases, J lost 6 bases, and 15 bases stayed unmatched. Germline CDR1 is SGDLS and CDR2 is YYNGEE. The CDR3 sequence is 19 residues long. CDR3 loop: CASSAPPGQGAYQPGELFF. The CDR3, as DNA: TGTGCCAGCAGCGCGCCACCGGGACAGGGGGCCTATCAGCCCGGGGAGCTGTTTTTT. The full variable domain, its missing parts supplied by reference TRBV9 and TRBJ2-2, is DSGVTQTPKHLITATGQRVTLRCSPRSGDLSVYWYQQSLDQGLQFLIQYYNGEERAKGNILERFSAQQFPDLHSELNLSSLELGDSALYFCASSAPPGQGAYQPGELFFGEGSRLTVL.

This clone was seen only once. V gene TRBV5-1 combines with J gene TRBJ2-4, with D possibly being TRBD1 (5 bases). Germline V gene lookup returns CDR1 SGHRS and CDR2 YFSETQ. V was clipped by 3 bases and J by 2 bases, with 15 bases between them. The CDR3 extends over 16 amino acids. This CDR3 is CASSSRGGSTKNIQYF. The CDR3 nucleotides read TGCGCCAGCAGCTCTAGGGGCGGAAGCACCAAAAACATTCAGTACTTC.

The chain joins TRBV6-6 to TRBJ1-3; TRBD1 aligns across 9 bases. This CDR3 is 14 amino acids long. Germline assignment: CDR1 MNHNY and CDR2 SVGAGI (reference sequence). With V trimmed by 6 bases and J by 0 bases, 0 bases remained unmatched. The CDR3 DNA sequence: TGTGCCAGCAGGGACAGGGGCTCTGGAAACACCATATATTTT. Translated: CASRDRGSGNTIYF.

The chain recombines TRBV27 with TRBJ2-1; D not certain. The length of the CDR3 is 13 residues. Germline assignment: CDR1 MNHEY and CDR2 SMNVEV (reference sequence). V dropped 6 bases and J dropped 10 bases, with 16 bases sitting between them. The CDR3: CASSRRSLGEQFF. CDR3 nucleotide sequence: TGTGCCAGCAGCCGTCGATCTCTCGGGGAGCAGTTCTTC.

The chain uses TRBV24-1 and TRBJ2-3, with TRBD2 as a possible D gene (5 bases). The length of the CDR3 is 16 residues. The V and J ends lost 2 bases and 0 bases respectively, with 11 bases between them. CDR1 KGHDR and CDR2 SFDVKD come from the germline V gene. CDR3 sequence (DNA): TGTGCCACCAGTGATTCGGAGGATATAAGCACAGATACGCAGTATTTT. Translating it yields CATSDSEDISTDTQYF.

The gene calls are TRBV9 and TRBJ2-5; D gene uncertain. This CDR3 comprises 13 residues. CDR1 and CDR2 (germline): SGDLS, YYNGEE. V was pared by 0 bases and J by 4 bases, with 7 bases between. The CDR3 loop reads CASSVDDLETQYF. DNA for the CDR3: TGTGCCAGCAGCGTAGATGACTTAGAGACCCAGTACTTC. The entire variable domain, with the rest obtained from reference TRBV9 and TRBJ2-5, is as follows: DSGVTQTPKHLITATGQRVTLRCSPRSGDLSVYWYQQSLDQGLQFLIQYYNGEERAKGNILERFSAQQFPDLHSELNLSSLELGDSALYFCASSVDDLETQYFGPGTRLLVL.

V and J are TRBV18 and TRBJ2-7; D is perhaps TRBD1 (6 bases). The V and J ends lost 1 base and 3 bases respectively, with 16 bases between them. The CDR3 is made up of 16 amino acids. The germline V gene has CDR1 KGHSH and CDR2 LQKENI. CDR3 sequence: CASSPQGDVGHYEQYF. CDR3 coding DNA: TGTGCCAGCTCACCACAGGGGGATGTGGGCCACTACGAGCAGTACTTC.

The CDR3 spells CATESGQGGDTQYF. The CDR3 region has the DNA TGTGCCACCGAGTCTGGACAGGGGGGAGATACGCAGTATTTT. The rearrangement uses TRBV2 and TRBJ2-3; 10 positions agree with TRBD1. This CDR3 spans 14 amino acids. Trimming took 10 bases from V and 5 from J; bases not matched to a gene: 9. Per the germline V gene, CDR1 is SNHLY and CDR2 is FYNNEI.

This clone was detected only once. The V and J genes are TRBV19 and TRBJ2-5; TRBD2 aligns across 7 bases. The CDR3 is 16 residues long. Germline lookup yields CDR1 LNHDA and CDR2 SQIVND (reference sequence). V gave up 5 bases and J gave up 2 bases; unmatched junction bases: 11. The CDR3 DNA is TGTGCCAGTAGTTCACCTAGCGGTTATTTTCAAGAGACCCAGTACTTC. This encodes CASSSPSGYFQETQYF.

Only a few counts were recorded for this clone. The chain combines TRBV27 with TRBJ1-4; TRBD1 might be the D (5 bases). CDR1 and CDR2 (germline): MNHEY, SMNVEV (reference sequence). The germline V and J ends were trimmed by 4 bases and 13 bases, with 16 bases remaining between them. This CDR3 spans 13 amino acids. Here the CDR3 reads CASSSSDGQGLFF. The DNA of the CDR3 is TGTGCCAGCAGTTCCTCCGATGGGCAGGGACTGTTTTTT.

This clone was seen once. The V and J genes are TRBV2 and TRBJ1-1; 7 bases map to TRBD1. Germline lookup yields CDR1 SNHLY and CDR2 FYNNEI. This CDR3 comprises 14 residues. Germline trimming cut 7 bases from V and 1 base from J; bases unmatched to any gene: 6. CDR3 sequence: CASTRTGTNTEAFF. The DNA for the CDR3 is TGTGCCAGCACTAGGACAGGAACGAACACTGAAGCTTTCTTT.

This chain joins TRBV11-1 and TRBJ1-1; D ambiguous. Trimming left V 3 bases short and J 1 base short, with 9 bases between. The CDR3 covers 14 residues. Germline CDR1 is SGHAT and CDR2 is FQDESV (reference sequence). CDR3 in amino acids: CASSLIRGNTEAFF. The DNA of the CDR3 is TGTGCCAGCAGCTTGATCCGAGGGAACACTGAAGCTTTCTTT.

J is TRBJ2-7 and V is TRBV10-3, with 7 bases lining up with TRBD1. The germline gives CDR1 ENHRY, CDR2 SYGVKD. With V trimmed by 5 bases and J by 11 bases, 12 bases remained unmatched. The CDR3 length is 13 residues. The CDR3 DNA reads as TGTGCCATCAGTCTAGACAGGGCTCAAATGGAGTACTTC. Its translation: CAISLDRAQMEYF.

V is TRBV14 and J is TRBJ2-1; D unresolved. Trimming took off 2 bases at V and 0 bases at J, with 5 bases between the two ends. This CDR3 has 14 amino acids. The germline CDR1 and CDR2 sequences are SGHDN and FVKESK. This CDR3 is CASSQRSSYNEQFF. CDR3 DNA sequence: TGTGCCAGCAGCCAACGGAGCTCCTACAATGAGCAGTTCTTC.

The V and J genes are TRBV30 and TRBJ2-7; 8 positions agree with TRBD2. The germline CDR1 and CDR2 sequences are GTSNPN and SVGIG (reference sequence). The V segment lost 2 bases and the J segment 7 bases; nucleotides outside the gene matches: 16. The CDR3 totals 16 residues. CDR3 residues: CAWSRASGGLRGEQYF. In nucleotides, the CDR3 is TGTGCCTGGAGTCGGGCCAGCGGGGGCCTTAGGGGTGAGCAGTACTTC.

CDR3 loop: CASSRQGSVTEAFF. The CDR3 DNA reads as TGTGCCAGCAGCAGACAGGGCAGCGTCACTGAAGCTTTCTTT. The V gene is TRBV9, the J gene TRBJ1-1, with 7 bases matching TRBD1. The CDR3 is 14 amino acids. Germline values: CDR1 SGDLS, CDR2 YYNGEE. J lost 4 bases, V lost 4 bases, and 7 bases had no gene match.